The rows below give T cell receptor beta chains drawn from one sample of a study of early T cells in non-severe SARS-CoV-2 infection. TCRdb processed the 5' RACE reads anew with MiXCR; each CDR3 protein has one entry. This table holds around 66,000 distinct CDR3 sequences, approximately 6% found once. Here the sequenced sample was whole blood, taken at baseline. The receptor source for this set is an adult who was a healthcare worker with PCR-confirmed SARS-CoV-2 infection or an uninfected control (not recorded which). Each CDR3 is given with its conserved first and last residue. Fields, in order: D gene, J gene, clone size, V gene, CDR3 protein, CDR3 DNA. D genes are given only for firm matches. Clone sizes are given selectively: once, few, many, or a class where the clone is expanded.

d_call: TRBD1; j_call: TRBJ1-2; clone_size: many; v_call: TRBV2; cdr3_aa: CASTTLPGTGSPGYTF; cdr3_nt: TGTGCCAGCACCACGCTTCCCGGGACAGGGTCTCCTGGCTACACCTTC
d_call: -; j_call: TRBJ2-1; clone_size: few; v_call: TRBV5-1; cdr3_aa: CASSLVGPYNEQFF; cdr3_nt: TGCGCCAGCAGCTTGGTAGGCCCCTACAATGAGCAGTTCTTC
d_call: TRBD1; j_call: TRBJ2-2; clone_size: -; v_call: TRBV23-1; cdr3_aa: CASSLRGLSTGELFF; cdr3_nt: TGCGCCAGCAGTCTCAGGGGGCTTAGCACCGGGGAGCTGTTTTTT
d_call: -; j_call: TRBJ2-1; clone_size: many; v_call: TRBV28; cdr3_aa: CASRPRQLRSNEQFF; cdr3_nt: TGTGCCAGCAGACCCCGACAGCTACGATCAAATGAGCAGTTCTTC
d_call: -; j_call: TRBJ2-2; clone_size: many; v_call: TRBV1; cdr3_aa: CTSSRGENTGELFF; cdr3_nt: TGCACCAGCAGTCGAGGAGAGAACACCGGGGAGCTGTTTTTT
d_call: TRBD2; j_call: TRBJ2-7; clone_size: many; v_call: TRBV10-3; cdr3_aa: CAISESAGVYEQYF; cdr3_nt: TGTGCCATCAGTGAGTCGGCGGGAGTCTACGAGCAGTACTTC
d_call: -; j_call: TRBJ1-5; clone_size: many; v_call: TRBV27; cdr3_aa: CASTPRAGRFSNQPQHF; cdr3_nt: TGTGCCAGCACGCCGCGGGCAGGGAGGTTCAGCAATCAGCCCCAGCATTTT
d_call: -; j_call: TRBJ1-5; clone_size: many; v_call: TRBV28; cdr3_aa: CASSSILQGEGNQPQHF; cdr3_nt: TGTGCCAGCAGTTCGATCCTACAGGGTGAAGGCAATCAGCCCCAGCATTTT
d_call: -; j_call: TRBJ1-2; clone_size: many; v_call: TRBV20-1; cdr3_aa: CSARGQVAYYGYTF; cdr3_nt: TGCAGTGCTAGAGGGCAAGTCGCCTACTATGGCTACACCTTC
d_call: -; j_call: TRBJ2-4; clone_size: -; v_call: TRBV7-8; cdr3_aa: CATASGPENIQYF; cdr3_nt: TGTGCCACCGCCTCCGGACCTGAAAACATTCAGTACTTC
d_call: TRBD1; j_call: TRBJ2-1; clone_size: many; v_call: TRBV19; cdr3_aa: CASTQPGQANEQFF; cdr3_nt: TGTGCCAGTACCCAACCGGGACAGGCGAATGAGCAGTTCTTC
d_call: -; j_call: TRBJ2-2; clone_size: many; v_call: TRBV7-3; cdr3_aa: CASSLAQANTGELFF; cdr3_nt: TGTGCCAGCAGCTTAGCGCAGGCGAACACCGGGGAGCTGTTTTTT
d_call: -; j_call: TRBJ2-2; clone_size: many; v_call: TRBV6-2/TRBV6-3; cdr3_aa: CASSYGQSFTGELFF; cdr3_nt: TGTGCCAGCAGTTACGGACAGTCGTTCACCGGGGAGCTGTTTTTT
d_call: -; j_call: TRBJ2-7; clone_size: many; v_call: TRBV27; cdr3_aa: CASSLGHGQHSYEQYF; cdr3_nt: TGTGCCAGCAGTTTGGGTCACGGACAGCACTCCTACGAGCAGTACTTC
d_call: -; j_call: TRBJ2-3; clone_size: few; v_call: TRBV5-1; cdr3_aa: CASSIGQSTDTQYF; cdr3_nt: TGCGCCAGCAGCATCGGACAGAGCACAGATACGCAGTATTTT
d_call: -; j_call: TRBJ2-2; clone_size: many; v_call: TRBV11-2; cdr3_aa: CASSLGRTNGELFF; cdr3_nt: TGTGCCAGCAGCTTAGGCAGGACCAACGGGGAGCTGTTTTTT
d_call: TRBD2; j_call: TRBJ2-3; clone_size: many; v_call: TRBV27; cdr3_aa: CASSPGLAGPDTQYF; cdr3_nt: TGTGCCAGCAGTCCCGGACTAGCGGGGCCAGATACGCAGTATTTT
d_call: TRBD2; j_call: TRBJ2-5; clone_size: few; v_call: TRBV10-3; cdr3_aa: CATKGTSGREETQYF; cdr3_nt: TGTGCCACCAAAGGGACTAGCGGGAGAGAAGAGACCCAGTACTTC
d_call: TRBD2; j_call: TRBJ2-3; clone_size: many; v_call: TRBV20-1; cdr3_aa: CSAPGLAGGRTDTQYF; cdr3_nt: TGCAGTGCCCCGGGACTAGCGGGAGGTAGAACAGATACGCAGTATTTT
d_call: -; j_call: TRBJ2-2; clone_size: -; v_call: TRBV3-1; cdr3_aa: CASSLRTDIGELFF; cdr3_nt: TGTGCCAGCAGCCTGCGGACAGACATCGGGGAGCTGTTTTTT
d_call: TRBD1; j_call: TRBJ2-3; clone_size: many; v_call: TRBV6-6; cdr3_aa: CASSSDRGNTDTQYF; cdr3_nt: TGTGCCAGCAGTTCTGACAGGGGAAACACAGATACGCAGTATTTT
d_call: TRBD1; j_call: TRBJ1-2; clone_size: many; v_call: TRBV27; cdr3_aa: CASSLSGTGGGYTF; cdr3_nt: TGTGCCAGCAGTTTATCCGGGACAGGAGGTGGCTACACCTTC
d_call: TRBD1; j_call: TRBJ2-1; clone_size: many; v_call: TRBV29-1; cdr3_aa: CSVAEQGAYNEQFF; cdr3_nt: TGCAGCGTCGCCGAACAGGGGGCCTACAATGAGCAGTTCTTC
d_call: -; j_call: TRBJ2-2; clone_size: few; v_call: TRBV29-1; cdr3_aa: CSVFRTDYTGELFF; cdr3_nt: TGCAGCGTTTTCCGGACAGATTACACCGGGGAGCTGTTTTTT
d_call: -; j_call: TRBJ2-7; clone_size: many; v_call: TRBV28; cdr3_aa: CASSRGQSQYF; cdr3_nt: TGTGCCAGCAGTCGAGGACAGTCGCAGTACTTC
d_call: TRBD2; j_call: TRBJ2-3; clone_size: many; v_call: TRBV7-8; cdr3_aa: CASSPSGIGTQYF; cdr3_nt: TGTGCCAGCAGCCCGAGCGGGATAGGTACGCAGTATTTT
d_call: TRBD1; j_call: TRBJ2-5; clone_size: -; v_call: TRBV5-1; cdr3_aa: CASSYGQGASETQYF; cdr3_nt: TGCGCCAGCAGCTACGGACAGGGGGCGAGCGAGACCCAGTACTTC
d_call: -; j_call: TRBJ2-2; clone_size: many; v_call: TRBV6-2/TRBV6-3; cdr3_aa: CASSYSAGYTGELFF; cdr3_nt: TGTGCCAGCAGTTACTCTGCGGGGTACACCGGGGAGCTGTTTTTT
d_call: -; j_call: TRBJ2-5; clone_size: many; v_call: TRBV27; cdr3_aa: CASSSSGLQETQYF; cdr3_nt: TGTGCCAGCAGTTCATCGGGCCTGCAAGAGACCCAGTACTTC
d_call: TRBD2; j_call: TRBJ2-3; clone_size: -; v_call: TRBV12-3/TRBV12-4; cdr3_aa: CAIGTSGTDTQYF; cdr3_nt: TGTGCCATAGGGACTAGCGGGACAGATACGCAGTATTTT
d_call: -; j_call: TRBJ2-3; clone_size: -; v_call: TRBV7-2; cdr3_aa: CASSLWDTDTQYF; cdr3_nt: TGTGCCAGCAGCCTGTGGGACACAGATACGCAGTATTTT
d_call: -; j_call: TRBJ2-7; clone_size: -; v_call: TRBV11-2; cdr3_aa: CASSLNTGTYYEQYF; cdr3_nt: TGTGCCAGCAGCTTAAATACCGGGACTTACTACGAGCAGTACTTC
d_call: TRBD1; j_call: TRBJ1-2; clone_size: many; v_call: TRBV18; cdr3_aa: CASSPPGTGGGYGYTF; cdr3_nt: TGTGCCAGCTCACCACCCGGGACAGGGGGCGGCTATGGCTACACCTTC
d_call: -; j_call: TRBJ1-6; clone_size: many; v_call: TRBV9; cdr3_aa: CASSVGTEESSYNSPLHF; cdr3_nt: TGTGCCAGCAGCGTAGGCACGGAGGAGAGTTCCTATAATTCACCCCTCCACTTT
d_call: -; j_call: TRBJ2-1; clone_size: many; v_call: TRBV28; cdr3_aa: CASSGSPYYNEQFF; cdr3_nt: TGTGCCAGCAGCGGGAGCCCGTACTACAATGAGCAGTTCTTC
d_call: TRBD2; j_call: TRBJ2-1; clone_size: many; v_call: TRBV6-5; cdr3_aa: CASSYRTSGTWAYNEQFF; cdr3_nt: TGTGCCAGCAGTTACAGGACTAGCGGGACTTGGGCCTACAATGAGCAGTTCTTC
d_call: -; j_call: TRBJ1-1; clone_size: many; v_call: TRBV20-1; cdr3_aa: CSARGGRGTEAFF; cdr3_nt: TGCAGTGCTAGAGGGGGTAGAGGGACTGAAGCTTTCTTT
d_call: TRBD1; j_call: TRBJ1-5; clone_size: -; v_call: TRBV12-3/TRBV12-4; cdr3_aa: CASSLSGQGYQPQHF; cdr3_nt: TGTGCCAGCAGTTTATCGGGACAGGGATATCAGCCCCAGCATTTT
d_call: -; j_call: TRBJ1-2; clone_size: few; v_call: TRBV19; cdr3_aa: CASQYGASYGYTF; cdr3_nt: TGTGCCAGCCAGTATGGGGCGTCATATGGCTACACCTTC